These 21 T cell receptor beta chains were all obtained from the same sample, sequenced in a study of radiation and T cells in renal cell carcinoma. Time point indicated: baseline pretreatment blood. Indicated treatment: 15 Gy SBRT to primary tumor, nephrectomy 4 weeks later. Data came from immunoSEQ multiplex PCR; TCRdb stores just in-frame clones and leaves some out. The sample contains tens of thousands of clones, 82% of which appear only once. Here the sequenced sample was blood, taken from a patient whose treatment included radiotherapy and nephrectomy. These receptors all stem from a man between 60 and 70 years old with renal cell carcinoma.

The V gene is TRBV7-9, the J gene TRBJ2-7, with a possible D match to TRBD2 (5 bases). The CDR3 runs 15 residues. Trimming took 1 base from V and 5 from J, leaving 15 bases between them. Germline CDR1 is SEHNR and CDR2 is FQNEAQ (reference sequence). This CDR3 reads CASSLVPTRLDEQYF. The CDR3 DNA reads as TGTGCCAGCAGCTTAGTTCCCACTAGGTTAGACGAGCAGTACTTC.

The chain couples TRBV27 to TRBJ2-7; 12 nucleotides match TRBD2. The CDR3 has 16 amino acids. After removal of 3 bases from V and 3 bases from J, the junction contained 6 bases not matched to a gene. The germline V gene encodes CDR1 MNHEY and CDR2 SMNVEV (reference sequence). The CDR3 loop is CASSLILAGGDYEQYF. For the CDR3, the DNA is TGTGCCAGCAGTTTGATACTAGCGGGAGGTGACTACGAGCAGTACTTC.

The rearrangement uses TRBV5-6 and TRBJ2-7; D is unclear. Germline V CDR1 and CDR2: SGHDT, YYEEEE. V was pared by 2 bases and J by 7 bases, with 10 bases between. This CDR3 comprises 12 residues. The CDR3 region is CASSFSLREQYF. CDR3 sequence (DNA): TGTGCCAGCAGCTTCTCCCTACGTGAGCAGTACTTC.

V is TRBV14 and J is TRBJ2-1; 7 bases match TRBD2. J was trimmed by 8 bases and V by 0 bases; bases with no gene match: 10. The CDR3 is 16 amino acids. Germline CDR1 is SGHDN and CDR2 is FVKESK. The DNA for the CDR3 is TGTGCCAGCAGCCAAGAAACAGCGGGATACCTTCATGAGCAGTTCTTC. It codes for CASSQETAGYLHEQFF. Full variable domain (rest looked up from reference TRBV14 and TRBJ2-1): EAGVTQFPSHSVIEKGQTVTLRCDPISGHDNLYWYRRVMGKEIKFLLHFVKESKQDESGMPNNRFLAERTGGTYSTLKVQPAELEDSGVYFCASSQETAGYLHEQFFGPGTRLTVL.

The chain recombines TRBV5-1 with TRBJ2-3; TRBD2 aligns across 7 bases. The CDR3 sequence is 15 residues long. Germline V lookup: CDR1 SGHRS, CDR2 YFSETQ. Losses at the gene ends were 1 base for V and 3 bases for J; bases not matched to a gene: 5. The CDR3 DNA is TGCGCCAGCAGCTTGCAGACTAGCAGGACAGATACGCAGTATTTT. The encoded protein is CASSLQTSRTDTQYF.

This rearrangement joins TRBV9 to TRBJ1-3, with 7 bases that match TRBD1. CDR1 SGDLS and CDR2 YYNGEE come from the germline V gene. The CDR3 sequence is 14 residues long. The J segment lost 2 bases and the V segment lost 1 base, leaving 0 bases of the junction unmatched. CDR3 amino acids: CASSVQGAGNTIYF. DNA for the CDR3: TGTGCCAGCAGCGTACAGGGGGCTGGAAACACCATATATTTT.

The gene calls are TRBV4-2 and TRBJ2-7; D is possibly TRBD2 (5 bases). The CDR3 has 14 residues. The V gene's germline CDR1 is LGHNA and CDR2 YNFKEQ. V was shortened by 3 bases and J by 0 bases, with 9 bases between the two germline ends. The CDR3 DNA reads TGTGCCAGCAGCCAGTTCCGGGACTCCTACGAGCAGTACTTC. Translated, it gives CASSQFRDSYEQYF.

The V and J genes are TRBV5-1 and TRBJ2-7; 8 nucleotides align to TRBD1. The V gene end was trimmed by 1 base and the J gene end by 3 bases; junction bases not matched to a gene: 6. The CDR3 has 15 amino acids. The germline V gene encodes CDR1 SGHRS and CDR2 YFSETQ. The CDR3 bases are TGCGCCAGCAGCTTGCGGCAGGGGGCCATCTACGAGCAGTACTTC. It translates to CASSLRQGAIYEQYF. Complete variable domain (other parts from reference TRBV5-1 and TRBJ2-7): KAGVTQTPRYLIKTRGQQVTLSCSPISGHRSVSWYQQTPGQGLQFLFEYFSETQRNKGNFPGRFSGRQFSNSRSEMNVSTLELGDSALYLCASSLRQGAIYEQYFGPGTRLTVT.

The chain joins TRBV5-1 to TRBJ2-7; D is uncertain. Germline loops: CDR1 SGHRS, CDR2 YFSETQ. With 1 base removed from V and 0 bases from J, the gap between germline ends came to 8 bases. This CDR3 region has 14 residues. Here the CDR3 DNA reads TGCGCCAGCAGCTTGTACGGCCCCTCCTACGAGCAGTACTTC. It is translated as CASSLYGPSYEQYF.

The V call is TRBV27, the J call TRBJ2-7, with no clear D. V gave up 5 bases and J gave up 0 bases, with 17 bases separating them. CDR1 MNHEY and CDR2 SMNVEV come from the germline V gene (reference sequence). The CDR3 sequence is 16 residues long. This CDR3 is CASSTSTSSNSYEQYF. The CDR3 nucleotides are TGTGCCAGCAGTACAAGTACCTCTTCCAACTCCTACGAGCAGTACTTC.

The CDR3, as DNA: TGTGCCAGCAGTTCCCCCCGGACAGAAGAAGTTACAGATACGCAGTATTTT. Protein product: CASSSPRTEEVTDTQYF. J is TRBJ2-3 and V is TRBV28, with D maybe TRBD1 (6 bases). Trimming removed 4 bases at V and 3 bases at J, with 20 bases between. The CDR3 consists of 17 residues. Germline loops: CDR1 MDHEN, CDR2 SYDVKM.

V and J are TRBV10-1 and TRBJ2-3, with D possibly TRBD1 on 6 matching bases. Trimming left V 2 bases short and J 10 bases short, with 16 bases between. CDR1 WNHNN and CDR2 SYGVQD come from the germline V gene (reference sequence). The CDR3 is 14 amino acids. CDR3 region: CASSEGQGKEAQYF. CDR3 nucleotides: TGCGCCAGCAGTGAGGGGCAGGGGAAGGAAGCGCAGTATTTT.

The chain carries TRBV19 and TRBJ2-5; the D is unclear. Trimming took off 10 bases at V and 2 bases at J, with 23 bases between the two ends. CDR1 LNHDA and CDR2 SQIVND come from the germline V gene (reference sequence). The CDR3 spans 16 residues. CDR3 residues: CATLMGTEFIQETQYF. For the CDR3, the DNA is TGTGCCACCCTAATGGGAACAGAGTTTATACAAGAGACCCAGTACTTC.

CDR3 loop: CASLAWQGNHEQFF. The CDR3 DNA follows: TGTGCCAGCCTAGCCTGGCAGGGCAACCATGAGCAGTTCTTC. The V call is TRBV7-9, the J call TRBJ2-1, with D perhaps assigned TRBD1 or TRBD2 (5 bases each). This CDR3 is built from 14 residues. Trimming cost V 8 bases and J 8 bases, with 19 bases left between them. CDR1 is SEHNR, CDR2 FQNEAQ, per germline (reference sequence).

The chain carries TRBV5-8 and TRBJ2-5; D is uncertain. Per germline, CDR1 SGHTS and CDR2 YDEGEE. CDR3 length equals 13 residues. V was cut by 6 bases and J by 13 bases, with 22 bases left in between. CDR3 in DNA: TGTGCCAGCAAGGGCTCGCAGCAACATTTCCTGTACTTC. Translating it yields CASKGSQQHFLYF.

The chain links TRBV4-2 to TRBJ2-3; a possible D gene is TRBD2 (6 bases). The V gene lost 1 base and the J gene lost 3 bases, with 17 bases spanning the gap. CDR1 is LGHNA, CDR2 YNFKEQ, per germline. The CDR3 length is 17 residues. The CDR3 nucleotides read TGTGCCAGCAGCCAAGGGAGTGGAAATCGGGGGACAGATACGCAGTATTTT. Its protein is CASSQGSGNRGTDTQYF.

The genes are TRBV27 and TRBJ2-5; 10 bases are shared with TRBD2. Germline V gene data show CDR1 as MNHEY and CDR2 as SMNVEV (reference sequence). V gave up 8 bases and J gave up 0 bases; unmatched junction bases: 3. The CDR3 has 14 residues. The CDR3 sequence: CASGTSDYQETQYF. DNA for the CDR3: TGTGCCAGCGGGACTAGCGACTACCAAGAGACCCAGTACTTC.

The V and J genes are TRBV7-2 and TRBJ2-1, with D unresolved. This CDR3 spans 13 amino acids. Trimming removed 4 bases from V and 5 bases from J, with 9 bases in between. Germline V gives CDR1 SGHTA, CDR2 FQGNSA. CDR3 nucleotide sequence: TGTGCCAGCAGCTCGTACCGGGACAATGAGCAGTTCTTC. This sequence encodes CASSSYRDNEQFF.

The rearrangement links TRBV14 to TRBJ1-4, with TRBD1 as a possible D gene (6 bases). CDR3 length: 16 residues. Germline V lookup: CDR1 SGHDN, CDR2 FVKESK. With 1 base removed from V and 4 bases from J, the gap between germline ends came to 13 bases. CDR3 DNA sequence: TGTGCCAGCAGCCAAGGCTTGGACAGCTTTAATGAAAAACTGTTTTTT. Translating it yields CASSQGLDSFNEKLFF. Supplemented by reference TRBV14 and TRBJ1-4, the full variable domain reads EAGVTQFPSHSVIEKGQTVTLRCDPISGHDNLYWYRRVMGKEIKFLLHFVKESKQDESGMPNNRFLAERTGGTYSTLKVQPAELEDSGVYFCASSQGLDSFNEKLFFGSGTQLSVL.

This CDR3 reads CASSQPGNLNTEAFF. In nucleotides, the CDR3 is TGTGCCAGCAGCCAACCAGGTAATCTGAACACTGAAGCTTTCTTT. V is TRBV14 and J is TRBJ1-1; D call uncertain. The CDR3 has 15 residues. Trimming left V 2 bases short and J 0 bases short, with 10 bases between. Germline assignment: CDR1 SGHDN and CDR2 FVKESK.

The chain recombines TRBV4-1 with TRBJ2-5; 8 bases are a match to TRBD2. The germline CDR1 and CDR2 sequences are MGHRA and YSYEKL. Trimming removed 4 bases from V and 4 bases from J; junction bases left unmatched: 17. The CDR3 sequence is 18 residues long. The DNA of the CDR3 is TGCGCCAGCAGCCTGGGGCCGACTAGCGTTGGAGTAGGAGAGACCCAGTACTTC. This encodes CASSLGPTSVGVGETQYF.